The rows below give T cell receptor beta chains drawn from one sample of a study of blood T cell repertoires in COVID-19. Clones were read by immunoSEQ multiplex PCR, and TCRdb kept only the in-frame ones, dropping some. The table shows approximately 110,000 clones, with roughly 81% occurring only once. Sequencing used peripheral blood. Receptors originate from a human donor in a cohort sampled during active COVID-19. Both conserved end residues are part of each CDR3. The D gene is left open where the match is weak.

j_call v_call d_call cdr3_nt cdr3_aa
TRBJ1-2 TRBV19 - TGTGCCAGCGCGGCGGGGGACTATGGCTACACCTTC CASAAGDYGYTF
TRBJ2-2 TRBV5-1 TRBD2 TGCGCCAGCAGCACGGGACTAGCGGGAGGGCCCGGGGAGCTGTTTTTT CASSTGLAGGPGELFF
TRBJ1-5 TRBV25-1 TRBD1 TGTGCCAGCAGCCAAACAGGGGTCAATCAGCCCCAGCATTTT CASSQTGVNQPQHF
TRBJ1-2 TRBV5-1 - TGCGCCAGCAGCTTGTCCGACAGCACTAACTATGGCTACACCTTC CASSLSDSTNYGYTF
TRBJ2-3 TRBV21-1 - TGTGCCAGCAGGGGGACAGGGGGCGAGGGCAGCACAGATACGCAGTATTTT CASRGTGGEGSTDTQYF
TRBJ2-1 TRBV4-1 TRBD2 TGCGCCAGCAGCCAAGATTGGTCCCGGGGGAGCGGGAGAACCTACAATGAGCAGTTCTTC CASSQDWSRGSGRTYNEQFF
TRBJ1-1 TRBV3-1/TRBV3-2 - TGTGCCAGCAGCCCGGGGGGCCCGGGGAACACTGAAGCTTTCTTT CASSPGGPGNTEAFF
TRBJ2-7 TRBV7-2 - TGTGCCAGCAGCTTATTGGGCCACGTCTCCTACGAGCAGTACTTC CASSLLGHVSYEQYF
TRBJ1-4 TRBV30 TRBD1 TGTGCCTGGAGTCCAATCGGACAGGGAAGGTTAGGTGAAAAACTGTTTTTT CAWSPIGQGRLGEKLFF
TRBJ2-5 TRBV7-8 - TGTGCCAGCAGCGCCCCCTCTTGGGCCCCCGGGACCCAGTACTTC CASSAPSWAPGTQYF
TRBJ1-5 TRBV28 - TGTGCCAGCAGTTCCCCGCCGGGGGGGAGAATATTGGGCAATCAGCCCCAGCATTTT CASSSPPGGRILGNQPQHF
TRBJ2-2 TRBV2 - TGTGCCAGCAGTAAGGTTACGGGAACCGGGGAGCTGTTTTTT CASSKVTGTGELFF
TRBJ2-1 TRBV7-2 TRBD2 TGTGCCAGCGCAGAACGGGGGGGCTCCTACAATGAGCAGTTCTTC CASAERGGSYNEQFF
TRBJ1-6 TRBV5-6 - TGTGCCAGCAGCTTTTCACAGGCAGAATATAATTCACCCCTCCACTTT CASSFSQAEYNSPLHF
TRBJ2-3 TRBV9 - TGTGCCAGCAGCGTAGGATGGGCCGATACGCAGTATTTT CASSVGWADTQYF
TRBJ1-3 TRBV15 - TGTGCCACCAGCAGAGAGGCCGGAGACACCATATATTTT CATSREAGDTIYF